Presented here are 9 T cell receptor beta chains from one specimen sequenced in a study of cytomegalovirus exposure and HLA in healthy donors. With 60 Vbeta and 13 Jbeta primers, the PCR was carried out. Sequencing was performed with immunoSEQ multiplex PCR; in TCRdb, only in-frame clones are kept and a portion is missing. The profile shows about 180,000 clones, around 84% of them singletons. The sample taken for sequencing was PBMCs. These TCRs come from a boy aged 2-9 years in good health and CMV-seronegative.

The CDR3: CASSSGQGDTQYF. The CDR3 DNA reads TGTGCCAGCAGCTCTGGGCAGGGGGATACGCAGTATTTT. The rearrangement joins TRBV6-1 to TRBJ2-3; D possibly corresponds to TRBD1 (6 bases). Germline-derived CDR1 and CDR2 are MNHNS and SASEGT. V gave up 6 bases and J gave up 6 bases, with 13 bases separating them. The CDR3 consists of 13 residues.

The chain combines TRBV19 with TRBJ1-1; no clear D gene. The V and J ends lost 2 bases and 3 bases respectively, with 7 bases between them. The CDR3 loop spans 13 amino acids. Germline values: CDR1 LNHDA, CDR2 SQIVND (reference sequence). CDR3: CASSISPDTEAFF. DNA of the CDR3: TGTGCCAGTAGTATAAGCCCGGACACTGAAGCTTTCTTT. Full variable domain (missing parts from reference TRBV19 and TRBJ1-1): DGGITQSPKYLFRKEGQNVTLSCEQNLNHDAMYWYRQDPGQGLRLIYYSQIVNDFQKGDIAEGYSVSREKKESFPLTVTSAQKNPTAFYLCASSISPDTEAFFGQGTRLTVV.

The genes are TRBV30 and TRBJ1-2, with 12 nucleotides matching TRBD1. The CDR3 is 14 residues long. V trimming: 1 base; J trimming: 6 bases; junction bases outside the gene matches: 3. Germline assignment: CDR1 GTSNPN and CDR2 SVGIG (reference sequence). Here the CDR3 reads CAWSEGQGADGYTF. The CDR3 coding sequence is TGTGCCTGGAGTGAGGGACAGGGGGCTGATGGCTACACCTTC.

The gene calls are TRBV5-1 and TRBJ2-1; 9 positions agree with TRBD2. There are 14 residues in the CDR3. Germline V gene lookup returns CDR1 SGHRS and CDR2 YFSETQ. V lost 4 bases to trimming and J lost 8 bases; unmatched junction nucleotides: 7. The CDR3 reads CASSAGLAADEQFF. CDR3 bases: TGCGCCAGCAGCGCGGGACTAGCCGCGGATGAGCAGTTCTTC.

This chain uses TRBV6-1 with TRBJ1-2, with TRBD1 matching over 9 bases. Unmatched junction bases numbered 7, after V lost 6 bases and J lost 2 bases. This CDR3 has 15 amino acids. Germline assignment: CDR1 MNHNS and CDR2 SASEGT. The CDR3 protein is CASSRGQGTNYGYTF. The CDR3 region has the DNA TGTGCCAGCAGCAGGGGACAGGGTACGAACTATGGCTACACCTTC.

V usage is TRBV19 and J usage is TRBJ2-3; D is unresolved. Trimming left V 0 bases short and J 4 bases short, with 5 bases between. The germline gives CDR1 LNHDA, CDR2 SQIVND (reference sequence). The CDR3 contains 13 residues. CDR3 sequence: CASSIELPDTQYF. The CDR3 coding sequence is TGTGCCAGTAGTATAGAACTCCCAGATACGCAGTATTTT. The full variable domain, with the rest looked up from reference TRBV19 and TRBJ2-3, is DGGITQSPKYLFRKEGQNVTLSCEQNLNHDAMYWYRQDPGQGLRLIYYSQIVNDFQKGDIAEGYSVSREKKESFPLTVTSAQKNPTAFYLCASSIELPDTQYFGPGTRLTVL.

To note about this clone: Other DNA sequences in this sample translate to the same CDR3. The chain is built from TRBV28 and TRBJ2-2; the match to TRBD2 covers 11 bases. Germline CDR1 and CDR2: MDHEN and SYDVKM. The trim removed 5 bases at V and 2 bases at J, leaving 4 bases unmatched. The CDR3 contains 16 residues. The DNA for the CDR3 is TGTGCCAGCAGTCCGGGACTAGCGGTTAACACCGGGGAGCTGTTTTTT. Translation: CASSPGLAVNTGELFF.

The chain couples TRBV6-4 to TRBJ1-6; TRBD1 is a possible D gene (6 bases). The V and J ends lost 0 bases and 6 bases respectively, with 12 bases between them. The CDR3 extends over 16 amino acids. Germline CDR1 and CDR2: MRHNA and SNTAGT. CDR3 sequence: CASSDSLGAFNSPLHF. In DNA form, the CDR3 reads TGTGCCAGCAGTGACTCCTTGGGGGCGTTTAATTCACCCCTCCACTTT.

Points on this clone: The junction departs from the called germline gene at one end, perhaps through a read error. The chain recombines TRBV7-9 with TRBJ1-4; 10 nucleotides agree with TRBD1. The CDR3 is 14 amino acids. Germline CDR1 is SEHNR and CDR2 is FQNEAQ (reference sequence). The CDR3 loop reads CSSSSGTGEEKLFF. The CDR3 region has the DNA TGTTCCAGCAGCTCCGGGACAGGGGAGGAAAAACTGTTTTTT.